A selection of T cell receptor beta chains follows, all from one sample in a study of patients and donors after allogeneic stem cell transplantation. TCRdb processed the RT-PCR reads anew with MiXCR; each CDR3 protein has one entry. The data show approximately 170,000 distinct CDR3 sequences, roughly 24% seen once. Sequencing was done on a sample of blood, either unsorted or a sorted T cell fraction (not recorded which). The receptors here all came from a human donor who was either an allogeneic HSCT recipient or a stem cell or donor lymphocyte infusion donor (not recorded which). It is not recorded whose cells these are; they may come from a transplant donor. CDR3s leave out the opening cysteine and the closing phenylalanine or tryptophan. Fields, in order: V gene, clone size, CDR3 protein. Part of the rows lack a size; the others show once, few, many or a class for expanded clones.

V: TRBV5-1; size: few; CDR3: ASSLLAGSDTQY
V: TRBV11-2; size: .; CDR3: ASSLVGVVAQY
V: TRBV6-5; size: .; CDR3: ASSSSDIQVSYEQY
V: TRBV5-5; size: .; CDR3: ASSIGTLEQF
V: TRBV2; size: few; CDR3: ASLKDKPYNEQF
V: TRBV7-9; size: .; CDR3: ASRYREAGELF
V: TRBV15; size: .; CDR3: ATSRVRGTAKNIQY
V: TRBV9; size: .; CDR3: ASSVSSGGQETQY
V: TRBV4-1; size: .; CDR3: ASSQDKDTGELF
V: TRBV4-3; size: .; CDR3: ASSQETGGTTDTQY
V: TRBV29-1; size: few; CDR3: SIPGLAGYNEQF
V: TRBV6-5; size: few; CDR3: ASSYSGIVTEAF
V: TRBV25-1; size: .; CDR3: ASSEYTDYRYT
V: TRBV12-3/TRBV12-4; size: few; CDR3: ASSLSSTISSTDTQY
V: TRBV12-3/TRBV12-4; size: few; CDR3: ASSLQGENTIY
V: TRBV6-6; size: .; CDR3: ASSLDFHNEQF
V: TRBV29-1; size: few; CDR3: SVEDWVFIHTEAF